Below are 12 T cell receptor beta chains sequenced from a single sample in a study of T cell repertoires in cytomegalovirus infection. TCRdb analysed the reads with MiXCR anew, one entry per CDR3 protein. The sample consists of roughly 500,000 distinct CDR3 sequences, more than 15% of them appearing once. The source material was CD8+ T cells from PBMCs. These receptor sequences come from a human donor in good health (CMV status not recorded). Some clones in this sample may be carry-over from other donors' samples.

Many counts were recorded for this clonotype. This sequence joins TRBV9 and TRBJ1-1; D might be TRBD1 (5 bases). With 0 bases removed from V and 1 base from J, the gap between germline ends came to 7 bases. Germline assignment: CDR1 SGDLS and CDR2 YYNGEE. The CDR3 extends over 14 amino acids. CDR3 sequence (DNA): TGTGCCAGCAGCGTAGGGGGGAGGAACACTGAAGCTTTCTTT. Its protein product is CASSVGGRNTEAFF.

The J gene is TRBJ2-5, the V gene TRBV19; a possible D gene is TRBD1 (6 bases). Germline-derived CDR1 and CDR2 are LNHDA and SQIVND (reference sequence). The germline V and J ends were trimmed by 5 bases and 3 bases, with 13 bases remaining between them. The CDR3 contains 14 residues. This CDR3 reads CASSVPDSKETQYF. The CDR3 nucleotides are TGTGCCAGTAGTGTTCCGGACAGCAAAGAGACCCAGTACTTC.

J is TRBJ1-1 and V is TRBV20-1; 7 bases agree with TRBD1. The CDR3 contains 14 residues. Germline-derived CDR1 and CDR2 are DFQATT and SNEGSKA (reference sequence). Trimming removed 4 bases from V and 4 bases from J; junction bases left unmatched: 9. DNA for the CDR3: TGCAGTGCTACCCCGACAGGGTATGGCACTGAAGCTTTCTTT. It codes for CSATPTGYGTEAFF.

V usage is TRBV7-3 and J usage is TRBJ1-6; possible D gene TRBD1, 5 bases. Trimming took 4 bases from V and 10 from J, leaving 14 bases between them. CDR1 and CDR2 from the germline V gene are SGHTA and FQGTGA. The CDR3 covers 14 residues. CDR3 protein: CASSSGQIGSPLHF. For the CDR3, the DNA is TGTGCCAGCAGCTCCGGACAAATAGGCTCACCCCTCCACTTT.

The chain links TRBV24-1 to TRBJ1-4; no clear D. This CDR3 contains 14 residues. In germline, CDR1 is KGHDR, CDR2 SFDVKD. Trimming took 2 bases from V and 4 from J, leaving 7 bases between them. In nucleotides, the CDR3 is TGTGCCACCAGTGATTCGGAATTTAATGAAAAACTGTTTTTT. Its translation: CATSDSEFNEKLFF.

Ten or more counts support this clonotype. CDR3 DNA sequence: TGTGCCATCAGTGTTGGAAGGGACACAGATACGCAGTATTTT. Its translation is CAISVGRDTDTQYF. The chain employs TRBV10-3 and TRBJ2-3, with D unresolved. Germline-derived CDR1 and CDR2 are ENHRY and SYGVKD. Trimming took off 4 bases at V and 2 bases at J, with 10 bases between the two ends. CDR3 length: 14 residues.

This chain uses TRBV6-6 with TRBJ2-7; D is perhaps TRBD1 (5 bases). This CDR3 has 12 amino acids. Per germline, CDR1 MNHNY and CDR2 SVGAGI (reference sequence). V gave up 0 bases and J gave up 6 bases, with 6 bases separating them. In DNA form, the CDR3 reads TGTGCCAGCAGTTACTCGACAGCCGAGCAGTACTTC. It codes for CASSYSTAEQYF.

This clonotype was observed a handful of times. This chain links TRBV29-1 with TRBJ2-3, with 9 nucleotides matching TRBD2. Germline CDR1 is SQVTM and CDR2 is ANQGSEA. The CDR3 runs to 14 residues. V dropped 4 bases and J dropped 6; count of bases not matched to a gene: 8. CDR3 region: CSVGGSGGPDTQYF. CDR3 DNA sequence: TGCAGCGTTGGTGGTAGCGGGGGCCCGGATACGCAGTATTTT.

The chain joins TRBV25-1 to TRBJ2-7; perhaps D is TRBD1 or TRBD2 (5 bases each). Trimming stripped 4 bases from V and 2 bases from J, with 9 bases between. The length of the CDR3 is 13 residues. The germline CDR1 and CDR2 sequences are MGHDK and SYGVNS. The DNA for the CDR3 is TGTGCCAGCAGTGGGGACGGGCCCTACGAGCAGTACTTC. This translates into CASSGDGPYEQYF.

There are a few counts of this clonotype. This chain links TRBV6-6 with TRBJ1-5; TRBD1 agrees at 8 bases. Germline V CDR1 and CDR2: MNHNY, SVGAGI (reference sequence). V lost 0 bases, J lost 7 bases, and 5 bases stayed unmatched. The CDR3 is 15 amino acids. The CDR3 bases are TGTGCCAGCAGTTACTCGATCTCAGGGGGCCAGCCCCAGCATTTT. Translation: CASSYSISGGQPQHF.

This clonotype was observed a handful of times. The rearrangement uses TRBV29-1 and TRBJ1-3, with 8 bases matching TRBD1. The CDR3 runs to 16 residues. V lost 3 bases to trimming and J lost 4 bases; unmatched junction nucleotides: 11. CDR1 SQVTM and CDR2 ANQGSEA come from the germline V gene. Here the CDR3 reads CSVEGYTGGEGNTIYF. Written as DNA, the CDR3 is TGCAGCGTTGAGGGTTATACAGGGGGTGAAGGAAACACCATATATTTT.

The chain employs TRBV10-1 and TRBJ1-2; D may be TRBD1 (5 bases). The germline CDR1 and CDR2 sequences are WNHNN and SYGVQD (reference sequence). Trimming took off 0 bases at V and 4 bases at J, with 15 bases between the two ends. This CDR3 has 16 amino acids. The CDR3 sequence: CASSESRKGPLYGYTF. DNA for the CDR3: TGCGCCAGCAGTGAGTCCAGGAAGGGGCCCCTCTATGGCTACACCTTC.